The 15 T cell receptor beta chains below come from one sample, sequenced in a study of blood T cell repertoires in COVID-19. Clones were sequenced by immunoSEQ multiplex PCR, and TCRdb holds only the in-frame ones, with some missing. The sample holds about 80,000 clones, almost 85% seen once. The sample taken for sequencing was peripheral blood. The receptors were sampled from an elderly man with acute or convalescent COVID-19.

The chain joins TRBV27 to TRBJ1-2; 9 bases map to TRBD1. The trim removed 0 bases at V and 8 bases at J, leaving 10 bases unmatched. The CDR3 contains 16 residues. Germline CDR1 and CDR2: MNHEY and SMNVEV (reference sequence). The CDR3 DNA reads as TGTGCCAGCAGTTTATCCCCCTCGGGACAGGGATACGGCTACACCTTC. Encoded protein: CASSLSPSGQGYGYTF.

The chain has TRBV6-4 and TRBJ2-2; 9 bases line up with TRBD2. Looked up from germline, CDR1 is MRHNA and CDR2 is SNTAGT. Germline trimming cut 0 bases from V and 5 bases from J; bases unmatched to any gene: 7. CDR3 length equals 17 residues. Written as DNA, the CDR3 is TGTGCCAGCAGTGACTCGAAGGCGGGGGGGCTTACCGGGGAGCTGTTTTTT. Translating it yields CASSDSKAGGLTGELFF.

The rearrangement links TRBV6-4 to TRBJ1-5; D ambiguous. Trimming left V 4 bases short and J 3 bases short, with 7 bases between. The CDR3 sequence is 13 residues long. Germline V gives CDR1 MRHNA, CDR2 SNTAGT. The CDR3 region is CASSANSNQPQHF. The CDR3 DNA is TGTGCCAGCAGTGCCAATTCCAATCAGCCCCAGCATTTT.

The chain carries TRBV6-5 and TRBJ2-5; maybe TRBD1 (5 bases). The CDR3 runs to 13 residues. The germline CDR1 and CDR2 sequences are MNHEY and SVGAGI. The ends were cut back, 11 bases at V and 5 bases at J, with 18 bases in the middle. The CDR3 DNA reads TGTGCCTCTCGGGCAGGGATTGTTGAGACCCAGTACTTC. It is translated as CASRAGIVETQYF.

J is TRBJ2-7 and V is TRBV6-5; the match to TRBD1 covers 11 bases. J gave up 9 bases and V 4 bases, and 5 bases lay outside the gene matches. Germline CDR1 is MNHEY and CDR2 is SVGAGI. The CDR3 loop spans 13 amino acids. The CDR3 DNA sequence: TGTGCCAGCAGTTCCGGACAGGGGGCTTGGCAGTACTTC. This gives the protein CASSSGQGAWQYF.

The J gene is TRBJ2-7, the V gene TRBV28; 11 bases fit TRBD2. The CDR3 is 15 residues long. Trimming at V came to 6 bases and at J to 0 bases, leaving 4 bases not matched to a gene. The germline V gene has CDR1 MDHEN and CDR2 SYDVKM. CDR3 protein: CASSSLAGVSYEQYF. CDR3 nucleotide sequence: TGTGCCAGCAGCTCACTAGCGGGGGTCTCCTACGAGCAGTACTTC.

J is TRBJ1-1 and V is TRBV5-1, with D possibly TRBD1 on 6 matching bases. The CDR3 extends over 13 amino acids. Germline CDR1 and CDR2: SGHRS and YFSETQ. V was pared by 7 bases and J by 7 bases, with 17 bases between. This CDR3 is CASLPWGGGEAFF. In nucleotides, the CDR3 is TGCGCCAGCTTGCCATGGGGGGGCGGTGAAGCTTTCTTT.

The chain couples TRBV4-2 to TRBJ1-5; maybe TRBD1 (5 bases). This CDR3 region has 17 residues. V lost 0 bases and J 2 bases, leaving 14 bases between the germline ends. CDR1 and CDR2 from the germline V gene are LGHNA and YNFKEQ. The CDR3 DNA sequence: TGTGCCAGCAGCCAAGATGCAAAGGGGCTTCGCAATCAGCCCCAGCATTTT. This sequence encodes CASSQDAKGLRNQPQHF.

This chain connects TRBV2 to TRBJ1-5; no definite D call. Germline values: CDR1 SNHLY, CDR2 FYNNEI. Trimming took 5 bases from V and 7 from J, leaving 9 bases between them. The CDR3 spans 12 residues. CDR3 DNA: TGTGCCAGCAGTAGGGAGAGCCAGCCCCAGCATTTT. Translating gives CASSRESQPQHF.

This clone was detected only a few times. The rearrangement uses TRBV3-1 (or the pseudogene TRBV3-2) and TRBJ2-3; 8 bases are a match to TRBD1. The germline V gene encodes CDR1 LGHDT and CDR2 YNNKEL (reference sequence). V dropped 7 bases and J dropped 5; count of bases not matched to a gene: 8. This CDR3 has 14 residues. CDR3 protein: CASTQTGAKDTQYF. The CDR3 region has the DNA TGTGCCAGCACCCAGACAGGGGCGAAAGATACGCAGTATTTT.

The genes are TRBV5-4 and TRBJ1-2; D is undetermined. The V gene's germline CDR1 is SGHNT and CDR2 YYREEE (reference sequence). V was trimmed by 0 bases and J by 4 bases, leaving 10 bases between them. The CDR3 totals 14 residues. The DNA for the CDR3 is TGTGCCAGCAGCTTGGGGGCAGATATCTATGGCTACACCTTC. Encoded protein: CASSLGADIYGYTF. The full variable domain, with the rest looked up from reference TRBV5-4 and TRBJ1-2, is ETGVTQSPTHLIKTRGQQVTLRCSSQSGHNTVSWYQQALGQGPQFIFQYYREEENGRGNFPPRFSGLQFPNYSSELNVNALELDDSALYLCASSLGADIYGYTFGSGTRLTVV.

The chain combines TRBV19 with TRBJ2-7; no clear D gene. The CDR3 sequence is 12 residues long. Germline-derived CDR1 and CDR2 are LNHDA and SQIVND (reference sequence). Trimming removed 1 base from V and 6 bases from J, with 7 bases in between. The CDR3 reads CASSIGAGEQYF. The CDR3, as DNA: TGTGCCAGTAGTATAGGGGCCGGCGAGCAGTACTTC.

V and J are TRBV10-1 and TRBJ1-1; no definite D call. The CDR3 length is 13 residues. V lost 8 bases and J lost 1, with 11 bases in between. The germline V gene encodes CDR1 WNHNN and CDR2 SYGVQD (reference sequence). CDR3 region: CASSETQNTEAFF. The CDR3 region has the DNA TGCGCCAGCTCCGAGACTCAGAACACTGAAGCTTTCTTT.

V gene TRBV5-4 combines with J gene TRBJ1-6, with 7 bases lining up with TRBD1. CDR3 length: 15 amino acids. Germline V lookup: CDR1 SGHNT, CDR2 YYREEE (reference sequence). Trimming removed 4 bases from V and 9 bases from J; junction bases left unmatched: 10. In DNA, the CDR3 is TGTGCCAGCAGCCCCCAGGGACAGACAAGTTCACCCCTCCACTTT. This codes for CASSPQGQTSSPLHF. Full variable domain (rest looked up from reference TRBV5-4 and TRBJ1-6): ETGVTQSPTHLIKTRGQQVTLRCSSQSGHNTVSWYQQALGQGPQFIFQYYREEENGRGNFPPRFSGLQFPNYSSELNVNALELDDSALYLCASSPQGQTSSPLHFGNGTRLTVT.

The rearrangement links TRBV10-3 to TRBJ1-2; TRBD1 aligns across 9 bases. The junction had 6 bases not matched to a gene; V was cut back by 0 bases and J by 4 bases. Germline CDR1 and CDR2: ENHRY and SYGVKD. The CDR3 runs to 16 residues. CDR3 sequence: CAISESLNRGLYGYTF. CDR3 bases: TGTGCCATCAGTGAGTCCCTGAACAGGGGGCTCTATGGCTACACCTTC.